The T cell receptor (beta chain) described here comes from a study of cytomegalovirus exposure and HLA in healthy donors. PCR was performed using 60 Vbeta and 13 Jbeta primers. Profiled with immunoSEQ multiplex PCR; TCRdb holds only in-frame clones, not every one. This table holds under 300,000 clones, 75% to 90% found once. This clone was detected only a few times. Germline V gene data show CDR1 as SQVTM and CDR2 as ANQGSEA. CDR3 length: 13 residues. This TCR came from a middle-aged man in good health and CMV-seropositive. The specimen was PBMCs. V usage is TRBV29-1 and J usage is TRBJ1-2; no definite D call. For the CDR3, the DNA is TGCACCATCCGTGAGACGGAGAACTATGGCTACACCTTC. It is translated as CTIRETENYGYTF.